Following are 12 T cell receptor beta chains from one sample sequenced in a study of T cells in Graves' hyperthyroidism and ophthalmopathy (dated by TCRdb to between 2018 and 2021). The method behind the library was multiplex PCR. Sequencing took place on an Illumina HiSeq 2000. The TCR beta CDR3 regions were amplified from RNA transcripts. A first-round RT-PCR of the TCR CDR3 used the HTBI primer set with the Qiagen OneStep RT-PCR kit. The public reads were reanalyzed by TCRdb: fastp trimming at Q25, MiXCR alignment, in-frame beta chains only. Rows are combined by CDR3 protein, so each entry shows the most common genes and DNA. The sample data list some 180,000 distinct CDR3 sequences, and around a sixth of these were observed just once. 40% to 65% of the sample is taken by the ten largest. The sequenced sample consisted of blood. Receptors were obtained from a woman aged 45-65 years with Graves' hyperthyroidism.

This clonotype turned up a few times. The chain recombines TRBV14 with TRBJ2-1, with D tentatively TRBD2 (5 bases). V shed 4 bases and J shed 3 bases, with 16 bases lying between them. Germline lookup yields CDR1 SGHDN and CDR2 FVKESK. The length of the CDR3 is 16 residues. The CDR3 region is CASSPLPTGNYNEQFF. CDR3 in DNA: TGTGCCAGCAGCCCCTTACCAACCGGGAACTACAATGAGCAGTTCTTC.

This clonotype was counted only a few times. CDR3 in DNA: TGCAGTGCTAGAGGTGTAATAGGAGTGGGCAATGAGCAGTTCTTC. Translation: CSARGVIGVGNEQFF. The genes are TRBV20-1 and TRBJ2-1; D is ambiguous. CDR3 size: 15 residues. The V and J ends lost 1 base and 6 bases respectively, with 16 bases between them. CDR1 and CDR2 from the germline V gene are DFQATT and SNEGSKA (reference sequence).

This clonotype was detected ten times or more. This chain uses TRBV12-5 with TRBJ1-5, with D hard to call. V was shortened by 3 bases and J by 5 bases, with 11 bases between the two germline ends. The CDR3 extends over 14 amino acids. The V gene's germline CDR1 is LGHNT and CDR2 FRNRAP. CDR3 region: CASGFFLGDQPQHF. In DNA, the CDR3 is TGTGCTAGTGGTTTCTTTTTGGGAGATCAGCCCCAGCATTTT.

The CDR3 DNA reads as TGTGCCAGCAGCTTAATGAGCAGGGGCGCTTTCAATCAGCCCCAGCATTTT. Translating gives CASSLMSRGAFNQPQHF. The chain uses TRBV7-8 and TRBJ1-5; D might be TRBD1 (6 bases). Deletions cut 2 bases from V and 3 bases from J, with 17 bases between. The germline V gene encodes CDR1 SGHVS and CDR2 FQNEAQ. The CDR3 sequence is 17 residues long.

In its sample, this clonotype was seen a few times. The V and J genes are TRBV30 and TRBJ1-1; D is possibly TRBD1 (5 bases). This CDR3 is 14 amino acids long. V lost 0 bases and J lost 0, with 8 bases in between. Germline assignment: CDR1 GTSNPN and CDR2 SVGIG (reference sequence). The CDR3 DNA reads as TGTGCCTGGAGTGTGGGGGGAATGAACACTGAAGCTTTCTTT. Translation: CAWSVGGMNTEAFF.

This clonotype appeared many times. The chain recombines TRBV11-1 with TRBJ2-1, with D perhaps TRBD2 (6 bases). The V end was cut by 2 bases, the J end by 9 bases, with 17 bases between. This CDR3 comprises 15 residues. The germline gives CDR1 SGHAT, CDR2 FQDESV (reference sequence). CDR3 sequence reads: CASSLFVGREGEQFF. The CDR3 nucleotides read TGTGCCAGCAGCTTATTCGTGGGGCGGGAAGGTGAGCAGTTCTTC.

V and J are TRBV7-2 and TRBJ2-7; D is undetermined. The CDR3 is 13 amino acids. Trimming took 1 base from V and 7 from J, leaving 11 bases between them. Germline-derived CDR1 and CDR2 are SGHTA and FQGNSA. CDR3 residues: CASSLGPGWEQYF. DNA of the CDR3: TGTGCCAGCAGCTTAGGTCCGGGCTGGGAGCAGTACTTC.

This clonotype showed up just a few times. An end of the junction does not agree with germline; a read error may underlie this. J is TRBJ1-1 and V is TRBV7-3, with no clear D. The CDR3 spans 13 residues. Germline-derived CDR1 and CDR2 are SGHTA and FQGTGA. In DNA form, the CDR3 reads TGTGCCAGCAGCTCTCAGGAATACACTGAAACTTTCTTT. This codes for CASSSQEYTETFF.

This clonotype was found many times. V gene TRBV6-2 or TRBV6-3 combines with J gene TRBJ2-1, with 9 bases matching TRBD1. This CDR3 has 15 amino acids. Germline assignment: CDR1 MNHEY and CDR2 SVGEGT. With V trimmed by 4 bases and J by 5 bases, 6 bases remained unmatched. In DNA form, the CDR3 reads TGTGCCAGCAGTTTCCGGGACAGGGCTAACAATGAGCAGTTCTTC. Translated: CASSFRDRANNEQFF.

Many counts were recorded for this clonotype. This sequence joins TRBV3-1 and TRBJ2-6, with 10 bases matching TRBD1. Germline V gives CDR1 LGHDT, CDR2 YNNKEL (reference sequence). This CDR3 spans 19 amino acids. V lost 1 base and J lost 0; bases outside the gene matches: 6. CDR3 loop: CASSQVGQGRISGANVLTF. The CDR3 nucleotides are TGTGCCAGCAGCCAAGTGGGACAGGGGAGGATCTCTGGGGCCAACGTCCTGACTTTC. The complete variable domain, with remaining parts taken from reference TRBV3-1 and TRBJ2-6, reads DTAVSQTPKYLVTQMGNDKSIKCEQNLGHDTMYWYKQDSKKFLKIMFSYNNKELIINETVPNRFSPKSPDKAHLNLHINSLELGDSAVYFCASSQVGQGRISGANVLTFGAGSRLTVL.

V is TRBV7-9 and J is TRBJ1-2; D is possibly TRBD1 (6 bases). CDR1 is SEHNR, CDR2 FQNEAQ, per germline (reference sequence). V was shortened by 3 bases and J by 5 bases, with 13 bases between the two germline ends. This CDR3 contains 14 residues. The CDR3 sequence is CASSFQDSAYGYTF. The CDR3 DNA sequence: TGTGCCAGCAGCTTCCAGGACAGCGCGTATGGCTACACCTTC.

This clonotype has a handful of counts. The chain combines TRBV28 with TRBJ1-4, with 11 bases lining up with TRBD1. The ends lost 5 bases at V and 6 bases at J; junction bases unmatched: 5. The CDR3 length is 15 residues. The germline CDR1 and CDR2 sequences are MDHEN and SYDVKM. The CDR3 reads CASSGQGATYEKLFF. In nucleotides, the CDR3 is TGTGCCAGCAGTGGACAGGGGGCGACTTATGAAAAACTGTTTTTT.